This TCR beta chain was observed in a study of T cell changes during pregnancy in multiple sclerosis. The germline V gene encodes CDR1 SGHTA and CDR2 FQGNSA. V gave up 5 bases and J gave up 9 bases; unmatched junction bases: 9. CDR3 length: 14 amino acids. TCRdb's copy holds only in-frame clones and misses some; the assay was immunoSEQ multiplex PCR. The table records about 77,000 clones, about 92% of them present only once. V usage is TRBV7-2 and J usage is TRBJ2-1; 8 bases line up with TRBD2. The source is a female donor in good health, enrolled as a control in a pregnancy study. Sequencing used peripheral blood, obtained after pregnancy. CDR3 nucleotides: TGTGCCAGCAGCCTCTCGGGACTAGACGGTGAGCAGTTCTTC. It translates to CASSLSGLDGEQFF. Full variable domain (rest looked up from reference TRBV7-2 and TRBJ2-1): GAGVSQSPSNKVTEKGKDVELRCDPISGHTALYWYRQSLGQGLEFLIYFQGNSAPDKSGLPSDRFSAERTGGSVSTLTIQRTQQEDSAVYLCASSLSGLDGEQFFGPGTRLTVL.